These 4 T cell receptor beta chains share one sample of origin, sequenced in a study of Graves' ophthalmopathy and Graves' hyperthyroidism. Researchers took RNA transcripts and amplified TCR beta CDR3 regions from them. Investigators did first-round RT-PCR with HTBI primers, then second-round multiplex PCR. TCRdb fed the multiplex PCR reads into MiXCR, producing one record per CDR3 protein. The sample records roughly 500,000 distinct CDR3 sequences, around 14% being singletons. Sequenced input: blood. The receptors were sampled from a woman in her twenties or thirties with Graves' ophthalmopathy.

In this sample, this clonotype turned up many times. The V gene is TRBV6-1, the J gene TRBJ2-3, with D unclear. This CDR3 comprises 13 residues. V was shortened by 2 bases and J by 1 base, with 4 bases between the two germline ends. Germline loops: CDR1 MNHNS, CDR2 SASEGT. The CDR3 nucleotides read TGTGCCAGCAGTGAAACGGGCACAGATACGCAGTATTTT. Protein sequence: CASSETGTDTQYF.

This clonotype has a count of ten or more. The V call is TRBV7-2, the J call TRBJ2-5; D gene uncertain. There are 13 residues in the CDR3. Germline-derived CDR1 and CDR2 are SGHTA and FQGNSA. Trimming took off 7 bases at V and 4 bases at J, with 13 bases between the two ends. CDR3 amino acids: CASNYGPLETQYF. For the CDR3, the DNA is TGTGCCAGCAACTATGGGCCCTTAGAGACCCAGTACTTC.

At least ten counts were recorded for this clonotype. The V gene is TRBV6-1, the J gene TRBJ1-1, with TRBD1 identical over 7 bases. The J segment lost 4 bases and the V segment lost 5 bases, leaving 4 bases of the junction unmatched. The germline CDR1 and CDR2 sequences are MNHNS and SASEGT. The CDR3 length is 13 residues. The CDR3, as DNA: TGTGCCAGCAGTCCGACAGGGCTCACTGAAGCTTTCTTT. As protein: CASSPTGLTEAFF.

This clonotype has at least ten counts. V and J are TRBV18 and TRBJ1-1; TRBD1 matches 8 bases. The V gene's germline CDR1 is KGHSH and CDR2 LQKENI. After removal of 3 bases from V and 3 bases from J, the junction contained 3 bases not matched to a gene. The CDR3 is 14 residues long. This CDR3 is CASSPDRAHTEAFF. Here the CDR3 DNA reads TGTGCCAGCTCACCGGACAGGGCCCACACTGAAGCTTTCTTT.